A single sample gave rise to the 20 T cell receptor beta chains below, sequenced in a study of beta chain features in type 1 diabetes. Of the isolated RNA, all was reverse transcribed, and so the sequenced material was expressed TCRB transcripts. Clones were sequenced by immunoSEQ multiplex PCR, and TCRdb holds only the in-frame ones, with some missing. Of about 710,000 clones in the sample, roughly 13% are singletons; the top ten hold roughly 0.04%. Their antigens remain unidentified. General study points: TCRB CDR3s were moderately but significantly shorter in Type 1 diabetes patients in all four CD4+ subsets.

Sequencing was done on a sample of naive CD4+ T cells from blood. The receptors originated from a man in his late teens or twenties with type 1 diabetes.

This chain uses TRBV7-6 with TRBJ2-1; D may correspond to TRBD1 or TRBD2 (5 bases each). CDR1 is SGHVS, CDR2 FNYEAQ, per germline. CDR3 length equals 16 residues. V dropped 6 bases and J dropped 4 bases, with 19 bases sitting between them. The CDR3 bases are TGTGCCAGCAGATCCCTTCTCGGGGCTGGGTACAATGAGCAGTTCTTC. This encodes CASRSLLGAGYNEQFF.

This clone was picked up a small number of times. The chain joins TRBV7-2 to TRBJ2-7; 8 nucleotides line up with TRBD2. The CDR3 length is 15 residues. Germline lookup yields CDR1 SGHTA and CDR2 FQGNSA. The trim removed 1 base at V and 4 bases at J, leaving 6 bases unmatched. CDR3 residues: CASSLVSGIGYEQYF. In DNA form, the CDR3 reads TGTGCCAGCAGCTTAGTTAGCGGGATAGGGTACGAGCAGTACTTC.

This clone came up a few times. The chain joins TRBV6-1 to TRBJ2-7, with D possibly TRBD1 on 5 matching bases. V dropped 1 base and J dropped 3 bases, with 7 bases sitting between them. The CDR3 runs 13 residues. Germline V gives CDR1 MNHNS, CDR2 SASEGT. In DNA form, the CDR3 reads TGTGCCAGCAGTGAAGAGGGGTTCTACGAGCAGTACTTC. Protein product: CASSEEGFYEQYF.

CDR3 sequence (DNA): TGTGCCAGCAGTGTTGACAGGGCCGGGTACAATGAGCAGTTCTTC. Translated: CASSVDRAGYNEQFF. The chain carries TRBV2 and TRBJ2-1; 7 nucleotides agree with TRBD1. J lost 4 bases, V lost 4 bases, and 7 bases had no gene match. CDR3 length equals 15 residues. Germline CDR1 reads SNHLY; CDR2 reads FYNNEI. Variable domain in full (rest from reference TRBV2 and TRBJ2-1): EPEVTQTPSHQVTQMGQEVILRCVPISNHLYFYWYRQILGQKVEFLVSFYNNEISEKSEIFDDQFSVERPDGSNFTLKIRSTKLEDSAMYFCASSVDRAGYNEQFFGPGTRLTVL.

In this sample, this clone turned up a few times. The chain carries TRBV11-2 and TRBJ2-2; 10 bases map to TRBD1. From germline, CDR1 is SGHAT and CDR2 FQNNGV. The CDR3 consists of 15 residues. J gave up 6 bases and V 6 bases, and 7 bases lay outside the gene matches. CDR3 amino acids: CASSQGGQGAGELFF. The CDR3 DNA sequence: TGTGCCAGCAGTCAGGGAGGACAGGGGGCCGGGGAGCTGTTTTTT.

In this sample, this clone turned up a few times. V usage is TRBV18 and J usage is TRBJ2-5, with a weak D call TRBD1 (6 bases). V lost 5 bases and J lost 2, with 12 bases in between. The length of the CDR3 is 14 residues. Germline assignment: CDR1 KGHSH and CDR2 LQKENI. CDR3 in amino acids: CASSTGLAQETQYF. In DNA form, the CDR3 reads TGTGCCAGCTCAACAGGGTTGGCTCAAGAGACCCAGTACTTC.

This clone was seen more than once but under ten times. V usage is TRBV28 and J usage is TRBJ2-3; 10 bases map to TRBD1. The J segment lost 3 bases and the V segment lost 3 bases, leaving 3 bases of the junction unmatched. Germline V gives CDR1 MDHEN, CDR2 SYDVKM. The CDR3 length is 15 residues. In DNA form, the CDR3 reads TGTGCCAGCAGTTTGCCGGGACAGGGGACAGATACGCAGTATTTT. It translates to CASSLPGQGTDTQYF.

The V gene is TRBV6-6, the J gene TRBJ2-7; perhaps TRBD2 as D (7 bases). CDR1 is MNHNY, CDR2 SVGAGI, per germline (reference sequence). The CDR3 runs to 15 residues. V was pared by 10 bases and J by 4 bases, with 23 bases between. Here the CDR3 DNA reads TGTGCCACCTTGATAAGGGGGGGCCTCTATTACGAGCAGTACTTC. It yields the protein CATLIRGGLYYEQYF.

CDR3 DNA: TGTGCCAGCAGGGATCCCCGGGACTTCACTAACTATGGCTACACCTTC. This sequence encodes CASRDPRDFTNYGYTF. The chain links TRBV27 to TRBJ1-2, with D maybe TRBD1 (5 bases). This CDR3 comprises 16 residues. Germline V CDR1 and CDR2: MNHEY, SMNVEV (reference sequence). Between the trimmed V and J ends, which lost 6 bases and 0 bases, there was a span of 17 bases.

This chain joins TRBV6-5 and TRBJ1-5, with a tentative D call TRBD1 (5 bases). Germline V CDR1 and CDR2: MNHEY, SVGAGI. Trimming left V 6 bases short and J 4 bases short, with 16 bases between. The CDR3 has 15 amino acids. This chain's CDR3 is CASRAQGLGNQPQHF. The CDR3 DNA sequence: TGTGCCAGCAGGGCCCAGGGTTTGGGGAATCAGCCCCAGCATTTT.

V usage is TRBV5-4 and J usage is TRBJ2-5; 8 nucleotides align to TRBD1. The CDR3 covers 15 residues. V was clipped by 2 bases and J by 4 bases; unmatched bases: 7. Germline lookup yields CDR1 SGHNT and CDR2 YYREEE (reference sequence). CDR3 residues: CASSFSGQGTETQYF. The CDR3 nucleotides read TGTGCCAGCAGCTTCTCAGGACAGGGAACAGAGACCCAGTACTTC.

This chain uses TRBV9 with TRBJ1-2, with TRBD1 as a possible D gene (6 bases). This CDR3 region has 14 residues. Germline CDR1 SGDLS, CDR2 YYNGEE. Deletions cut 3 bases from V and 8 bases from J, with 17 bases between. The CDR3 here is CASSDPWGAKGYTF. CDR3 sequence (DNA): TGTGCCAGCAGCGACCCGTGGGGGGCGAAGGGCTACACCTTC.

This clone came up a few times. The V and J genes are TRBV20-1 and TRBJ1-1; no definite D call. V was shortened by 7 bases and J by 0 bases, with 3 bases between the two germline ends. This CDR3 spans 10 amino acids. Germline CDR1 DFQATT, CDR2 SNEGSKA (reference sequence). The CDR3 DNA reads TGCAGTGTTATGAACACTGAAGCTTTCTTT. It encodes CSVMNTEAFF.

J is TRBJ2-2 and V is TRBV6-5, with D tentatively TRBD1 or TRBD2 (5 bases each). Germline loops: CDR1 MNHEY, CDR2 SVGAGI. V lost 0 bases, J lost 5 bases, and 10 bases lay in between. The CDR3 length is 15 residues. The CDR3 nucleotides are TGTGCCAGCAGTTACTCGGGGACCGAGACCGGGGAGCTGTTTTTT. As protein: CASSYSGTETGELFF.

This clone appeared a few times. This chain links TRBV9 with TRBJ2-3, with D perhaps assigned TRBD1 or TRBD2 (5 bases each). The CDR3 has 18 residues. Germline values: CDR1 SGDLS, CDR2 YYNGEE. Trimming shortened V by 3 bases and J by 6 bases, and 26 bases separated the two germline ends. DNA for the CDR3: TGTGCCAGCAGCGCGAGGGGACCTGGCGGGCCATCCCCCGATACGCAGTATTTT. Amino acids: CASSARGPGGPSPDTQYF. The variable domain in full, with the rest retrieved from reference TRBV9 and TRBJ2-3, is DSGVTQTPKHLITATGQRVTLRCSPRSGDLSVYWYQQSLDQGLQFLIQYYNGEERAKGNILERFSAQQFPDLHSELNLSSLELGDSALYFCASSARGPGGPSPDTQYFGPGTRLTVL.

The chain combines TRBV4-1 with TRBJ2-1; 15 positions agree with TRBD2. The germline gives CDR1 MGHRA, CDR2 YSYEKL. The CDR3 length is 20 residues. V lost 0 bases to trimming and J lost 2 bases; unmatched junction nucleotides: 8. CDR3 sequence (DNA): TGCGCCAGCAGCCAAGACTCGCCGGGACTAGCGGGAGGCCCCTACAATGAGCAGTTCTTC. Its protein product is CASSQDSPGLAGGPYNEQFF.

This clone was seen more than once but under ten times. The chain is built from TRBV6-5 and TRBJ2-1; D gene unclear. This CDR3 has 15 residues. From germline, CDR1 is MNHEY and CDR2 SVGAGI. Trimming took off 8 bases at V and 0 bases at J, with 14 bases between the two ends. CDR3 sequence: CASRPGPSSYNEQFF. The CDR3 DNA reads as TGTGCCAGCCGTCCTGGGCCTAGCTCCTACAATGAGCAGTTCTTC.

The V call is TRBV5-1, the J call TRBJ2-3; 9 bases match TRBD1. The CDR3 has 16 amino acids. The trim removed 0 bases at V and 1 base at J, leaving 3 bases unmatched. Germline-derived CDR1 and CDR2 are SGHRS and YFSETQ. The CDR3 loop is CASSLADRGGTDTQYF. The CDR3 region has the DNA TGCGCCAGCAGCTTGGCGGACAGGGGAGGCACAGATACGCAGTATTTT.

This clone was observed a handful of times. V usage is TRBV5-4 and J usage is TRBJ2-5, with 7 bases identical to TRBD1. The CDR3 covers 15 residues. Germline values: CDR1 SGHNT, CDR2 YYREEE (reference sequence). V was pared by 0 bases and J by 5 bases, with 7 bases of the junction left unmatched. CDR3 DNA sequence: TGTGCCAGCAGCTTGGCCAAGACAGGGCAGGAGACCCAGTACTTC. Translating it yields CASSLAKTGQETQYF.

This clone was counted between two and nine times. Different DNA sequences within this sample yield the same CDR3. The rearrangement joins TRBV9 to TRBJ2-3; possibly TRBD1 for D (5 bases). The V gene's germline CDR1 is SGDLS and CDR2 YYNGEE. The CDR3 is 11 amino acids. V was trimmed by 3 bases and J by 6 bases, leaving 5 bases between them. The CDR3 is CASSEGDTQYF. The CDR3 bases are TGTGCCAGCAGCGAGGGGGATACGCAGTATTTT.